This TCR beta chain was documented in a study of blood T cells in healthy people across ages. Using a J-beta primer mix together with a sample-barcoded 5' primer, a second PCR was run for about 6 to 12 cycles. TCRdb re-called the 5' RACE reads through MiXCR, storing one row per CDR3 protein. The data contain about 560,000 distinct CDR3 sequences, roughly a quarter of them seen just once; the ten biggest clones take up approximately 3.6%. The CDR3 loop spans 16 amino acids. Trimming took off 6 bases at V and 3 bases at J, with 18 bases between the two ends. This sample was shared with a second study, whose subject was T cells of mothers and their children.

J is TRBJ2-1 and V is TRBV12-3 or TRBV12-4; tentative D call: TRBD1 (5 bases). The clonotype was recovered from a boy aged 2 to 9 in good health. The sample taken for sequencing was blood. The CDR3 spells CASSPRQGEGYNEQFF. The DNA for the CDR3 is TGTGCCAGCAGCCCCCGGCAAGGGGAAGGCTACAATGAGCAGTTCTTC.